What follows are 28 T cell receptor beta chains derived from one specimen sequenced in a study of identical twins. One entry per CDR3 protein, called by TCRdb with MiXCR from the 5' RACE reads. This table holds approximately 700,000 distinct CDR3 sequences, 15% to 20% found once. These records were also assigned to another study, of T cells expressing NK-cell markers.

Sequenced sample: PBMCs. All receptors derive from a woman aged 18-29 years in good health.

The sample holds a few counts of this clonotype. The gene calls are TRBV20-1 and TRBJ2-1; 10 nucleotides line up with TRBD2. The V segment lost 0 bases and the J segment 0 bases; nucleotides outside the gene matches: 2. The CDR3 is 16 amino acids. CDR1 and CDR2 (germline): DFQATT, SNEGSKA (reference sequence). The CDR3 nucleotides read TGCAGTGCTAGAGATCTAGCGGGGGCCTCCTACAATGAGCAGTTCTTC. Translation gives CSARDLAGASYNEQFF.

The J gene is TRBJ2-1, the V gene TRBV6-1; D may be TRBD2 (5 bases). The germline gives CDR1 MNHNS, CDR2 SASEGT. Trimming removed 9 bases at V and 9 bases at J, with 18 bases between. The CDR3 has 13 amino acids. DNA for the CDR3: TGTGCCAGTCAAATAAGTGGACGGGGTGAGCAGTTCTTC. Protein sequence: CASQISGRGEQFF.

V gene TRBV7-8 combines with J gene TRBJ2-1; D may be TRBD1 (7 bases). This CDR3 spans 12 amino acids. Germline CDR1 SGHVS, CDR2 FQNEAQ. V lost 0 bases and J 16 bases, leaving 13 bases between the germline ends. The DNA for the CDR3 is TGTGCCAGCAGCTTAGCGCGGGGACAGCTTTTCTTC. Protein: CASSLARGQLFF.

J is TRBJ1-5 and V is TRBV7-2; tentative D call: TRBD1 (5 bases). Trimming left V 5 bases short and J 6 bases short, with 14 bases between. The CDR3 covers 14 residues. Germline V gene data show CDR1 as SGHTA and CDR2 as FQGNSA. DNA for the CDR3: TGTGCCAGCAGCCCATGGGGGGTAGGTCAGCCCCAGCATTTT. It codes for CASSPWGVGQPQHF.

The V call is TRBV30, the J call TRBJ2-4, with D unresolved. The CDR3 length is 13 residues. Per germline, CDR1 GTSNPN and CDR2 SVGIG (reference sequence). Trimming left V 0 bases short and J 6 bases short, with 9 bases between. CDR3 in amino acids: CAWSVGWANIQYF. CDR3 coding DNA: TGTGCCTGGAGTGTAGGTTGGGCAAACATTCAGTACTTC.

This clonotype was recorded at least ten times. The rearrangement joins TRBV5-6 to TRBJ2-1; 9 nucleotides line up with TRBD2. Germline values: CDR1 SGHDT, CDR2 YYEEEE. The CDR3 is 15 residues long. Trimming removed 2 bases from V and 4 bases from J; junction bases left unmatched: 4. The DNA for the CDR3 is TGTGCCAGCAGCTTCCGCGGGGGGGCGTACAATGAGCAGTTCTTC. Translated: CASSFRGGAYNEQFF.

Ten or more counts support this clonotype. V is TRBV20-1 and J is TRBJ1-1; D ambiguous. In germline, CDR1 is DFQATT, CDR2 SNEGSKA (reference sequence). The CDR3 is 13 amino acids. Trimming took off 1 base at V and 5 bases at J, with 11 bases between the two ends. The DNA of the CDR3 is TGCAGTGCTAGAGTACGCGTGAGGACTGAAGCTTTCTTT. It translates to CSARVRVRTEAFF.

The chain uses TRBV5-1 and TRBJ1-1; 9 nucleotides match TRBD1. V lost 4 bases and J lost 6; bases outside the gene matches: 7. The CDR3 length is 14 residues. CDR1 is SGHRS and CDR2 is YFSETQ in the germline V gene. CDR3 nucleotide sequence: TGCGCCAGCAGCGGGGACAGGGTCGGCGCTGAAGCTTTCTTT. The encoded protein is CASSGDRVGAEAFF.

A few counts support this clonotype. This chain joins TRBV7-2 and TRBJ1-1; 7 nucleotides match TRBD1. Germline lookup yields CDR1 SGHTA and CDR2 FQGNSA. Unmatched junction bases numbered 14, after V lost 5 bases and J lost 8 bases. The CDR3 length is 15 residues. In DNA, the CDR3 is TGTGCCAGCAGCCCAGTCAGGGGGAGGTCTAAGGAAGCTTTCTTT. Protein product: CASSPVRGRSKEAFF.

In this sample, this clonotype turned up many times. The chain links TRBV18 to TRBJ1-5; no definite D call. V lost 6 bases to trimming and J lost 0 bases, with 12 bases between them. CDR3 length: 15 amino acids. The germline gives CDR1 KGHSH, CDR2 LQKENI. The CDR3 sequence is CASSHGPSSNQPQHF. The CDR3 DNA is TGTGCCAGCTCTCACGGTCCTTCTAGCAATCAGCCCCAGCATTTT.

This clonotype was seen a few times. The V and J genes are TRBV3-1 and TRBJ2-2, with TRBD1 matching over 7 bases. With 7 bases clipped from V and 4 bases from J, the junction kept 6 bases outside the gene matches. CDR1 and CDR2 (germline): LGHDT, YNNKEL (reference sequence). This CDR3 spans 14 amino acids. CDR3 protein: CASTLQGSTGELFF. In DNA form, the CDR3 reads TGTGCCAGCACTCTACAGGGGTCCACCGGGGAGCTGTTTTTT.

Only a few counts were recorded for this clonotype. The chain links TRBV5-1 to TRBJ2-3; the D gene could be TRBD1 or TRBD2 (5 bases each). The CDR3 runs to 17 residues. Per the germline V gene, CDR1 is SGHRS and CDR2 is YFSETQ. V was clipped by 0 bases and J by 9 bases, with 23 bases between them. CDR3 amino acids: CASSLAPGHSGTQTQYF. In DNA form, the CDR3 reads TGCGCCAGCAGCTTGGCCCCGGGGCACTCAGGCACGCAAACGCAGTATTTT.

The chain recombines TRBV2 with TRBJ2-6; possibly TRBD1 or TRBD2 for D (5 bases each). V was cut by 7 bases and J by 0 bases, with 13 bases left in between. This CDR3 comprises 16 residues. Germline CDR1 reads SNHLY; CDR2 reads FYNNEI. This CDR3 is CASTRDGNSGANVLTF. Here the CDR3 DNA reads TGTGCCAGCACCAGGGACGGAAACTCTGGGGCCAACGTCCTGACTTTC.

The CDR3, as DNA: TGTGCCAGCAGGGGTGTATCGAACACTGAAGCTTTCTTT. Translation gives CASRGVSNTEAFF. The chain joins TRBV11-2 to TRBJ1-1; D uncertain. The CDR3 contains 13 residues. V lost 6 bases to trimming and J lost 1 base, with 9 bases between them. Germline loops: CDR1 SGHAT, CDR2 FQNNGV.

This clonotype was observed a few times. This chain joins TRBV5-5 and TRBJ1-1; D may be TRBD1 (6 bases). CDR1 is SGHKS, CDR2 YYEKEE, per germline (reference sequence). The CDR3 is 15 residues long. The V end lost 0 bases, the J end lost 5 bases, and 14 bases lay between the germline ends. The CDR3 protein is CASSLDRVLRTEAFF. In nucleotides, the CDR3 is TGTGCCAGCAGCTTGGACAGGGTATTGAGAACTGAAGCTTTCTTT.

The V and J genes are TRBV2 and TRBJ2-1; TRBD2 is a possible D gene (6 bases). The germline V gene encodes CDR1 SNHLY and CDR2 FYNNEI. This CDR3 comprises 15 residues. Trimming took off 2 bases at V and 7 bases at J, with 15 bases between the two ends. The CDR3 nucleotides read TGTGCCAGCAGTGAAACTAGCCCTTCGTTTAATGAGCAGTTCTTC. Its protein is CASSETSPSFNEQFF.

The chain links TRBV5-1 to TRBJ2-5; D is possibly TRBD1 or TRBD2 (6 bases each). Germline-derived CDR1 and CDR2 are SGHRS and YFSETQ. V gave up 1 base and J gave up 4 bases, with 17 bases separating them. The CDR3 length is 16 residues. The CDR3 sequence is CASSLTGTPAGETQYF. CDR3 nucleotide sequence: TGCGCCAGCAGCTTGACAGGGACTCCGGCGGGAGAGACCCAGTACTTC.

The V call is TRBV6-5, the J call TRBJ2-2, with 7 bases matching TRBD2. The CDR3 runs to 16 residues. V lost 2 bases to trimming and J lost 4 bases; unmatched junction nucleotides: 7. The germline gives CDR1 MNHEY, CDR2 SVGAGI. DNA for the CDR3: TGTGCCAGCAGTTACACGCTGAGCGGGATCACCGGGGAGCTGTTTTTT. The encoded protein is CASSYTLSGITGELFF.

The chain couples TRBV18 to TRBJ2-1; possible D gene TRBD2, 6 bases. The CDR3 length is 17 residues. Trimming pared 1 base from V and 4 bases from J, leaving 17 bases between. The V gene's germline CDR1 is KGHSH and CDR2 LQKENI. The CDR3 nucleotides are TGTGCCAGCTCACCACGGACTATGGGCGGTTGGTACAATGAGCAGTTCTTC. Translation: CASSPRTMGGWYNEQFF. Drawing the rest from reference TRBV18 and TRBJ2-1, the complete variable domain is NAGVMQNPRHLVRRRGQEARLRCSPMKGHSHVYWYRQLPEEGLKFMVYLQKENIIDESGMPKERFSAEFPKEGPSILRIQQVVRGDSAAYFCASSPRTMGGWYNEQFFGPGTRLTVL.

The chain uses TRBV9 and TRBJ2-1, with D perhaps being TRBD1 or TRBD2 (6 bases each). The CDR3 sequence is 16 residues long. Germline V gene sequence: CDR1 SGDLS, CDR2 YYNGEE. V dropped 3 bases and J dropped 0 bases, with 13 bases sitting between them. This CDR3 is CASSEGGSSSYNEQFF. CDR3 nucleotide sequence: TGTGCCAGCAGCGAGGGGGGTTCTAGCTCCTACAATGAGCAGTTCTTC. Variable domain in full (rest from reference TRBV9 and TRBJ2-1): DSGVTQTPKHLITATGQRVTLRCSPRSGDLSVYWYQQSLDQGLQFLIQYYNGEERAKGNILERFSAQQFPDLHSELNLSSLELGDSALYFCASSEGGSSSYNEQFFGPGTRLTVL.

V and J are TRBV2 and TRBJ1-4; perhaps TRBD1 as D (5 bases). The CDR3 contains 13 residues. The germline V gene encodes CDR1 SNHLY and CDR2 FYNNEI. V was trimmed by 5 bases and J by 2 bases, leaving 6 bases between them. The CDR3 region is CASSWGTNEKLFF. DNA for the CDR3: TGTGCCAGCAGTTGGGGGACTAATGAAAAACTGTTTTTT. Full variable domain (remainder filled in from reference TRBV2 and TRBJ1-4): EPEVTQTPSHQVTQMGQEVILRCVPISNHLYFYWYRQILGQKVEFLVSFYNNEISEKSEIFDDQFSVERPDGSNFTLKIRSTKLEDSAMYFCASSWGTNEKLFFGSGTQLSVL.

The chain links TRBV18 to TRBJ2-7; no definite D call. V gave up 3 bases and J gave up 2 bases, with 14 bases separating them. This CDR3 region has 15 residues. Germline V gene data show CDR1 as KGHSH and CDR2 as LQKENI. CDR3 nucleotide sequence: TGTGCCAGCTCACCTCTAAAAGGGCCTGCCTACGAGCAGTACTTC. It is translated as CASSPLKGPAYEQYF.

This clonotype was seen a handful of times. One end of the junction does not line up with germline, which may come from a read error. The chain joins TRBV29-1 to TRBJ2-3; 10 bases align to TRBD1. Germline CDR1 SQVTM, CDR2 ANQGSEA. This CDR3 spans 14 amino acids. The CDR3 here is CSVKEGTGAVTQYF. The CDR3 DNA reads as TGCAGCGTTAAAGAGGGGACAGGGGCAGTTACGCAGTATTTT.

This rearrangement joins TRBV7-6 to TRBJ2-3, with 9 bases aligning to TRBD2. CDR3 length: 16 residues. After removal of 3 bases from V and 4 bases from J, the junction contained 8 bases not matched to a gene. Looked up from germline, CDR1 is SGHVS and CDR2 is FNYEAQ. The CDR3 sequence is CASSLDSGGRADTQYF. The DNA for the CDR3 is TGTGCCAGCAGCTTGGATAGCGGGGGCCGGGCAGATACGCAGTATTTT.

This chain links TRBV7-2 with TRBJ2-1, with a tentative D call TRBD2 (5 bases). Deletions cut 4 bases from V and 0 bases from J, with 10 bases between. CDR1 and CDR2 (germline): SGHTA, FQGNSA. The CDR3 has 15 amino acids. The CDR3 sequence is CASSSGSSSYNEQFF. In DNA, the CDR3 is TGTGCCAGCAGCTCGGGGTCGAGCTCCTACAATGAGCAGTTCTTC.

The V gene is TRBV5-5, the J gene TRBJ1-1, with D perhaps TRBD1 (5 bases). The CDR3 loop spans 15 amino acids. Germline assignment: CDR1 SGHKS and CDR2 YYEKEE (reference sequence). V was shortened by 4 bases and J by 5 bases, with 18 bases between the two germline ends. The CDR3 nucleotides are TGTGCCAGCAGCCCCACGGGACCTCGGAAGACTGAAGCTTTCTTT. Protein: CASSPTGPRKTEAFF.

At least ten counts were recorded for this clonotype. The chain carries TRBV5-1 and TRBJ2-1; 7 bases are shared with TRBD2. This CDR3 is built from 14 residues. In germline, CDR1 is SGHRS, CDR2 YFSETQ. V was clipped by 3 bases and J by 1 base; unmatched bases: 1. The CDR3 reads CASSWGGSYNEQFF. CDR3 bases: TGCGCCAGCAGCTGGGGGGGTTCCTACAATGAGCAGTTCTTC.

The chain recombines TRBV5-1 with TRBJ2-3; no definite D call. The CDR3 is 12 amino acids. Trimming shortened V by 5 bases and J by 11 bases, and 15 bases separated the two germline ends. CDR1 is SGHRS, CDR2 YFSETQ, per germline. Written as DNA, the CDR3 is TGCGCCAGCAGTCGAGAGACCCTGGAGCAGTATTTT. It specifies CASSRETLEQYF.